This TCR beta chain was identified in a study of monozygotic twins with inflammatory bowel disease. UMIs that had a 6-nucleotide sample barcode were put in using template switching. Using the 5' RACE reads, TCRdb records one entry per CDR3 protein without DNA. The sample's table shows about 160,000 distinct CDR3 sequences. Study-level points and caveats: Differences in immunosuppressive treatment may have been a source of added variability in patient repertoires. The data did not back a single strong IBD-associated clonotype or signal.

Remarks on this clonotype: What it binds is unknown.

CDR1 is SEHNR and CDR2 is FQNEAQ in the germline V gene (reference sequence). The CDR3 is 15 residues long. The source of this sequence is a human donor with ulcerative colitis or Crohn's disease, or a healthy co-twin of an affected twin (not recorded which). The specimen sequenced was blood. This chain uses TRBV7-9 with TRBJ1-5. The CDR3 is CASSSISNSNQPQHF.